Listed here are 5 T cell receptor beta chains from one sample, sequenced in a study of blood T cell repertoires in COVID-19. TCRdb keeps only in-frame clones here, not all; method: immunoSEQ multiplex PCR. This sample has 250,000 to 300,000 clones, with 81% found just once. The sequencing sample was made of peripheral blood. All receptors come from a woman aged 55-70 years with active or convalescent COVID-19.

The J gene is TRBJ1-4, the V gene TRBV11-2; a weak D match, TRBD1 (6 bases). The germline gives CDR1 SGHAT, CDR2 FQNNGV. CDR3 length: 14 amino acids. Trimming shortened V by 4 bases and J by 7 bases, and 13 bases separated the two germline ends. The CDR3 spells CASSSTGSSEKLFF. The CDR3 DNA reads as TGTGCCAGCAGCTCGACAGGTTCCTCTGAAAAACTGTTTTTT.

This sequence joins TRBV19 and TRBJ2-5, with 11 bases that match TRBD1. V shed 5 bases, J shed 5 bases, and the junction held 7 bases outside the gene matches. Germline V gene data show CDR1 as LNHDA and CDR2 as SQIVND (reference sequence). CDR3 length: 15 amino acids. CDR3 loop: CASSGPGQGEETQYF. The CDR3 nucleotides read TGTGCCAGTAGTGGTCCGGGACAGGGGGAGGAGACCCAGTACTTC.

This chain joins TRBV29-1 and TRBJ2-2, with 7 positions matching TRBD1. Germline CDR1 reads SQVTM; CDR2 reads ANQGSEA. This CDR3 has 12 amino acids. V lost 7 bases and J lost 3; bases outside the gene matches: 2. The CDR3, as DNA: TGCAGCGGTACAGGGGACACCGGGGAGCTGTTTTTT. This sequence encodes CSGTGDTGELFF.

The CDR3 bases are TGTGCCAGTAGTCTCAGCAGAGGGACAGACCCCTATGGCTACACCTTC. It translates to CASSLSRGTDPYGYTF. The chain has TRBV19 and TRBJ1-2, with 7 positions matching TRBD1. Germline V gives CDR1 LNHDA, CDR2 SQIVND (reference sequence). The CDR3 is made up of 16 amino acids. The V gene end was trimmed by 5 bases and the J gene end by 4 bases; junction bases not matched to a gene: 13.

The chain joins TRBV21-1 to TRBJ2-2; TRBD1 reflects the table's D call only, with no check against the DNA. TRBV21-1 has pseudogene status. The CDR3 totals 18 residues. The CDR3 sequence is CASSINYRGTEDTGELFF. The CDR3 DNA follows: TGTGCCAGCAGCATAAATTACAGGGGTACAGAGGACACCGGGGAGCTGTTTTTT.